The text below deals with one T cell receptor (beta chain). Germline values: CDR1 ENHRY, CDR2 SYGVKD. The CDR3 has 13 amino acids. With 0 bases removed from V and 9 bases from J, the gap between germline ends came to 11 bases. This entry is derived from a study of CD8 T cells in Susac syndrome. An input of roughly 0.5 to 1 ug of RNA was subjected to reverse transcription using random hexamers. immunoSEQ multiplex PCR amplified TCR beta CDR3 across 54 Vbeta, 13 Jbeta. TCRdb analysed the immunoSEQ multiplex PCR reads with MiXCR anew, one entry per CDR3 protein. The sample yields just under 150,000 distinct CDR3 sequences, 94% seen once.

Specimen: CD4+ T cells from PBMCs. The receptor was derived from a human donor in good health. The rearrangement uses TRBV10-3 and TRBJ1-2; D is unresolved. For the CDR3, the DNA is TGTGCCATCAGTGAGTCACCCAGTCTGCGCTACACCTTC. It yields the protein CAISESPSLRYTF.